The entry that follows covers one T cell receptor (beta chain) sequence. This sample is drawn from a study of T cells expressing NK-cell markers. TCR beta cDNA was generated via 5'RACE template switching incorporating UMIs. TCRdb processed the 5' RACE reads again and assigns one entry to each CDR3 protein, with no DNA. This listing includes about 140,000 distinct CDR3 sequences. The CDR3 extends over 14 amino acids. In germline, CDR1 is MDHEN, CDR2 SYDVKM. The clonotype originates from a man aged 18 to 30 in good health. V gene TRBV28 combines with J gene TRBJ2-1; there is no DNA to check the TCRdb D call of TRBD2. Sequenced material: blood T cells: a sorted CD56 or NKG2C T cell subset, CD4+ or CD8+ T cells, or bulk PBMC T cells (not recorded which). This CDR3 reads CASRREGSYNEQFF.